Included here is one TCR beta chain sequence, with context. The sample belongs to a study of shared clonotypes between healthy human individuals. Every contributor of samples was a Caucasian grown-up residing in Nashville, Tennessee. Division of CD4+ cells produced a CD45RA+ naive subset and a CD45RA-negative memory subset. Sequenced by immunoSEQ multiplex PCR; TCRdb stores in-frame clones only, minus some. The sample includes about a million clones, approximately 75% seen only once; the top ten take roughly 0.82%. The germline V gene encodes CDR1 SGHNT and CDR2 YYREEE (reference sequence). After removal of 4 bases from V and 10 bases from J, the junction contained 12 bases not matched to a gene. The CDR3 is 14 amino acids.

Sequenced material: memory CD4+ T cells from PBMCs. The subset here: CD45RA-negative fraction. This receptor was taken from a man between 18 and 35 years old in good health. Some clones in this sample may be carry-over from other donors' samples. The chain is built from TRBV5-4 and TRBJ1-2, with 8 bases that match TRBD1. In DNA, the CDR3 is TGTGCCAGCAGCCTGACAGGGGACGCCAGGTTCTACACCTTC. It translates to CASSLTGDARFYTF.